These 24 T cell receptor beta chains were all obtained from the same sample, sequenced in a study of CD8 T cells in Susac syndrome. Reverse transcription of about 0.5 to 1 ug RNA was carried out with random hexamers. TCRdb recomputed calls from the immunoSEQ multiplex PCR reads with MiXCR, one row per CDR3 protein. The data contain about 160,000 distinct CDR3 sequences, around 93% of them singletons. Material: CD4+ T cells from PBMCs. The receptors derive from a human donor in good health.

The J gene is TRBJ1-1, the V gene TRBV12-3 or TRBV12-4; possible D gene TRBD1, 5 bases. The CDR3 is made up of 16 amino acids. Trimming left V 3 bases short and J 5 bases short, with 19 bases between. The CDR3 loop is CASSLSVGPGGTEAFF. The CDR3, as DNA: TGTGCCAGCAGTTTGTCTGTAGGGCCGGGGGGTACTGAAGCTTTCTTT.

This sequence joins TRBV9 and TRBJ2-2; tentatively, D is TRBD2 (5 bases). V was trimmed by 4 bases and J by 2 bases, leaving 15 bases between them. The CDR3 spans 16 residues. From germline, CDR1 is SGDLS and CDR2 YYNGEE. The DNA of the CDR3 is TGTGCCAGCAGCCCCCGGGGAGATTATAACACCGGGGAGCTGTTTTTT. This sequence encodes CASSPRGDYNTGELFF. Based on the CDR3 plus reference TRBV9 and TRBJ2-2, the full variable domain is DSGVTQTPKHLITATGQRVTLRCSPRSGDLSVYWYQQSLDQGLQFLIQYYNGEERAKGNILERFSAQQFPDLHSELNLSSLELGDSALYFCASSPRGDYNTGELFFGEGSRLTVL.

J is TRBJ2-7 and V is TRBV19; D is tentatively TRBD1 or TRBD2 (5 bases each). Trimming stripped 6 bases from V and 0 bases from J, with 12 bases between. Germline CDR1 LNHDA, CDR2 SQIVND (reference sequence). The CDR3 length is 14 residues. In DNA, the CDR3 is TGTGCCAGTAGCTGGGGACGGCTCTCCTACGAGCAGTACTTC. It translates to CASSWGRLSYEQYF.

This rearrangement joins TRBV7-8 to TRBJ1-3; the D gene is possibly TRBD1 (5 bases). V lost 5 bases and J lost 5, with 10 bases in between. The CDR3 has 13 amino acids. CDR1 is SGHVS and CDR2 is FQNEAQ in the germline V gene. The CDR3 bases are TGTGCCAGCAGCACTTCGGGGCGAAACACCATATATTTT. Translating gives CASSTSGRNTIYF.

V is TRBV24-1 and J is TRBJ2-1, with TRBD1 identical over 8 bases. The CDR3 runs 16 residues. The V and J ends lost 5 bases and 0 bases, in that order; junction bases with no gene match: 5. Germline V gene sequence: CDR1 KGHDR, CDR2 SFDVKD. CDR3 sequence reads: CATSGTQGGSYNEQFF. CDR3 nucleotides: TGTGCCACCAGTGGCACACAGGGGGGCTCCTACAATGAGCAGTTCTTC.

The CDR3: CSAWTDWAGELFF. The CDR3 DNA is TGCAGCGCTTGGACAGATTGGGCCGGGGAGCTGTTTTTT. The chain links TRBV29-1 to TRBJ2-2, with D tentatively TRBD1 (6 bases). In germline, CDR1 is SQVTM, CDR2 ANQGSEA. The CDR3 runs to 13 residues. Trimming stripped 7 bases from V and 6 bases from J, with 15 bases between.

This chain uses TRBV29-1 with TRBJ2-7; unclear D gene. CDR1 is SQVTM and CDR2 is ANQGSEA in the germline V gene. The CDR3 covers 12 residues. Between the trimmed V and J ends, which lost 4 bases and 0 bases, there was a span of 7 bases. The CDR3 sequence: CSVAAPSYEQYF. The DNA of the CDR3 is TGCAGCGTTGCGGCCCCCTCCTACGAGCAGTACTTC.

V gene TRBV20-1 combines with J gene TRBJ1-6, with 8 bases aligning to TRBD1. With V trimmed by 6 bases and J by 3 bases, 7 bases remained unmatched. The CDR3 runs 15 residues. Germline V gene data show CDR1 as DFQATT and CDR2 as SNEGSKA (reference sequence). The CDR3 nucleotides are TGCAGTGCCGTCACGGACAGGGTCTATAATTCACCCCTCCACTTT. As protein: CSAVTDRVYNSPLHF.

This chain uses TRBV29-1 with TRBJ2-1; 8 nucleotides align to TRBD2. This CDR3 comprises 13 residues. Per germline, CDR1 SQVTM and CDR2 ANQGSEA. Trimming removed 6 bases from V and 7 bases from J; junction bases left unmatched: 8. The CDR3 spells CSVTGGAPNEQFF. CDR3 nucleotide sequence: TGCAGCGTAACCGGGGGGGCGCCGAATGAGCAGTTCTTC.

The chain is built from TRBV4-2 and TRBJ2-7; unclear D gene. This CDR3 region has 14 residues. Per germline, CDR1 LGHNA and CDR2 YNFKEQ. V dropped 1 base and J dropped 3 bases, with 10 bases sitting between them. The CDR3 DNA sequence: TGTGCCAGCAGCCAAGCTCTCGGCGACTACGAGCAGTACTTC. Amino acid sequence: CASSQALGDYEQYF.

V gene TRBV12-3 or TRBV12-4 combines with J gene TRBJ1-5, with a tentative D call TRBD1 (6 bases). The CDR3 extends over 14 amino acids. Trimming removed 6 bases at V and 2 bases at J, with 11 bases between. In DNA form, the CDR3 reads TGTGCCAGCAGAACAGGGTTCGGCAATCAGCCCCAGCATTTT. Its translation: CASRTGFGNQPQHF.

This sequence joins TRBV19 and TRBJ2-2; 8 bases align to TRBD2. The CDR3 length is 15 residues. Germline V CDR1 and CDR2: LNHDA, SQIVND (reference sequence). The trim removed 9 bases at V and 9 bases at J, leaving 15 bases unmatched. The CDR3 DNA reads as TGTGCCAGCCATAACACGGGGGGGAAAAGTTGGGAGCTGTTTTTT. Encoded protein: CASHNTGGKSWELFF. Complete variable domain (other parts from reference TRBV19 and TRBJ2-2): DGGITQSPKYLFRKEGQNVTLSCEQNLNHDAMYWYRQDPGQGLRLIYYSQIVNDFQKGDIAEGYSVSREKKESFPLTVTSAQKNPTAFYLCASHNTGGKSWELFFGEGSRLTVL.

The V gene is TRBV7-2, the J gene TRBJ1-2, with 7 bases matching TRBD1. Unmatched junction bases numbered 11, after V lost 1 base and J lost 6 bases. This CDR3 is 16 amino acids long. Germline-derived CDR1 and CDR2 are SGHTA and FQGNSA. This CDR3 reads CASSLVSQGGTHGYTF. CDR3 nucleotides: TGTGCCAGCAGCTTAGTATCGCAGGGGGGAACTCATGGCTACACCTTC.

The rearrangement uses TRBV3-1 and TRBJ2-2; 9 bases agree with TRBD2. The V gene end was trimmed by 1 base and the J gene end by 1 base; junction bases not matched to a gene: 1. Germline CDR1 and CDR2: LGHDT and YNNKEL (reference sequence). The CDR3 is 16 residues long. The CDR3 region is CASSQALAGNTGELFF. CDR3 DNA: TGTGCCAGCAGCCAAGCACTAGCGGGGAACACCGGGGAGCTGTTTTTT.

The chain carries TRBV20-1 and TRBJ1-4, with 8 bases lining up with TRBD1. The CDR3 is made up of 14 amino acids. CDR1 is DFQATT, CDR2 SNEGSKA, per germline (reference sequence). Trimming took 6 bases from V and 3 from J; bases not matched to a gene: 6. In DNA form, the CDR3 reads TGCAGTGCGAGCAGGGGGCATGCTAATGAAAAACTGTTTTTT. Translation gives CSASRGHANEKLFF.

The sample holds a few counts of this clonotype. The chain links TRBV4-2 to TRBJ1-5; TRBD1 might be the D (6 bases). The CDR3 has 15 residues. Germline-derived CDR1 and CDR2 are LGHNA and YNFKEQ. Trimming cost V 0 bases and J 7 bases, with 13 bases left between them. CDR3 in DNA: TGTGCCAGCAGCCAAGATGGGGACACAGGGCAGCCCCAGCATTTT. Protein product: CASSQDGDTGQPQHF.

This clonotype appeared a single time. The chain has TRBV6-1 and TRBJ2-7; D is uncertain. Germline lookup yields CDR1 MNHNS and CDR2 SASEGT. The germline V and J ends were trimmed by 4 bases and 3 bases, with 7 bases remaining between them. The CDR3 is 12 residues long. The CDR3 reads CASSARFYEQYF. CDR3 DNA sequence: TGTGCCAGCAGTGCGAGATTCTACGAGCAGTACTTC.

This CDR3 is CASSPSGGGRHRAYNEQFF. CDR3 nucleotide sequence: TGTGCCAGCAGCCCTAGTGGGGGGGGACGGCATAGGGCCTACAATGAGCAGTTCTTC. The chain employs TRBV11-2 and TRBJ2-1; TRBD2 agrees at 7 bases. Germline values: CDR1 SGHAT, CDR2 FQNNGV. After removal of 5 bases from V and 2 bases from J, the junction contained 18 bases not matched to a gene. The CDR3 sequence is 19 residues long.

The chain employs TRBV2 and TRBJ2-2; 7 positions match TRBD1. Germline V gene sequence: CDR1 SNHLY, CDR2 FYNNEI. CDR3 length equals 15 residues. V was pared by 4 bases and J by 5 bases, with 7 bases of the junction left unmatched. In nucleotides, the CDR3 is TGTGCCAGCAGTGTAGAGAGGGGGCCGACCGGGGAGCTGTTTTTT. This translates into CASSVERGPTGELFF.

J is TRBJ2-1 and V is TRBV4-1; tentatively, D is TRBD1 (6 bases). CDR1 is MGHRA and CDR2 is YSYEKL in the germline V gene. The CDR3 totals 15 residues. Trimming removed 5 bases at V and 8 bases at J, with 19 bases between. CDR3 nucleotide sequence: TGCGCCAGCAGCGCACGGGACACCCGAGGCGATGAGCAGTTCTTC. Amino acids: CASSARDTRGDEQFF.

The chain has TRBV5-6 and TRBJ2-5; D is ambiguous. From germline, CDR1 is SGHDT and CDR2 YYEEEE. Trimming took 0 bases from V and 1 from J, leaving 7 bases between them. CDR3 length: 14 residues. This chain's CDR3 is CASSLVAPQETQYF. The CDR3 nucleotides are TGTGCCAGCAGCTTGGTCGCACCCCAAGAGACCCAGTACTTC.

The rearrangement links TRBV2 to TRBJ2-7; 8 bases map to TRBD2. The CDR3 extends over 15 amino acids. Germline trimming cut 4 bases from V and 5 bases from J; bases unmatched to any gene: 10. Germline assignment: CDR1 SNHLY and CDR2 FYNNEI. In nucleotides, the CDR3 is TGTGCCAGCAGTGCGCTACCGGGGGGGCGGGACGAGCAGTACTTC. This sequence encodes CASSALPGGRDEQYF.

V usage is TRBV7-9 and J usage is TRBJ1-2; D uncertain. Germline V CDR1 and CDR2: SEHNR, FQNEAQ (reference sequence). The CDR3 length is 14 residues. Trimming took off 4 bases at V and 5 bases at J, with 14 bases between the two ends. Here the CDR3 reads CASSSGGWRYGYTF. The CDR3 DNA reads TGTGCCAGCAGCTCTGGAGGATGGAGGTATGGCTACACCTTC.

The CDR3 DNA reads as TGTGCCAGCAGTCGACAGGGATCTTCATTGCGGACCCAGTACTTC. This codes for CASSRQGSSLRTQYF. The V and J genes are TRBV12-3 or TRBV12-4 and TRBJ2-5, with 7 bases that match TRBD1. Unmatched junction bases numbered 13, after V lost 5 bases and J lost 7 bases. The CDR3 sequence is 15 residues long.